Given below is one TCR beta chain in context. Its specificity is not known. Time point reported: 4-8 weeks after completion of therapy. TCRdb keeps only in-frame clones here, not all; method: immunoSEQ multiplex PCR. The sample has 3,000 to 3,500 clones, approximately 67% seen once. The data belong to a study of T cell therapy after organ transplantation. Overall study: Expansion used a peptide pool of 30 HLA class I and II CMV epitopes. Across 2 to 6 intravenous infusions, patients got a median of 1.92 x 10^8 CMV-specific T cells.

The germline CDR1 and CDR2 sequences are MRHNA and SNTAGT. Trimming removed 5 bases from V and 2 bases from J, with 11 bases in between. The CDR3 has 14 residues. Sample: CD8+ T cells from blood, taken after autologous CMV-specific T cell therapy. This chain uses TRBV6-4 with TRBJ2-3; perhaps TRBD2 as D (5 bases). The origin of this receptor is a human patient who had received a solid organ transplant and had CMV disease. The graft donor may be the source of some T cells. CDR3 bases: TGTGCCAGCAGTCCGGGGATGGACACAGATACGCAGTATTTT. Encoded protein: CASSPGMDTDTQYF.